This paragraph covers one T cell receptor (beta chain) sequence. Sequencing was performed with immunoSEQ multiplex PCR; in TCRdb, only in-frame clones are kept and a portion is missing. Of 100,000 to 150,000 clones listed, approximately 88% are singletons. The sample belongs to a study of T cell responses to AZD1222 COVID-19 vaccine. The length of the CDR3 is 14 residues. Losses at the gene ends were 3 bases for V and 6 bases for J; bases not matched to a gene: 2. Germline V CDR1 and CDR2: LGHDT, YNNKEL (reference sequence). The source material was peripheral blood, sampled on day 0 of AZD1222 vaccination. The chain recombines TRBV3-1 (or the pseudogene TRBV3-2) with TRBJ2-1; TRBD2 agrees at 10 bases. The TCR was taken from an adult in good health. CDR3 DNA sequence: TGTGCCAGCAGCCAGAGCGGGGGGGCCAATGAGCAGTTCTTC. Encoded protein: CASSQSGGANEQFF.